A single sample gave rise to the 4 T cell receptor beta chains below, sequenced in a study of T cells in Graves' hyperthyroidism and ophthalmopathy (dated by TCRdb to about 2019). Preparation of the library involved multiplex PCR. Sequencer: Illumina HiSeq 2000. The TCR beta CDR3 regions were amplified from RNA transcripts. The TCR CDR3 was subjected to a first round of RT-PCR using the HTBI primer set and the Qiagen OneStep RT-PCR kit. The public reads were reanalyzed by TCRdb: fastp trimming at Q25, MiXCR alignment, in-frame beta chains only. Rows matching on CDR3 protein sequence are summarized as one entry with the most common DNA and genes. The sample includes approximately 400,000 distinct CDR3 sequences, with about 15% observed a single time. The ten largest clonotypes hold over 25% of the sample. The material sequenced was blood. These TCRs come from a woman aged 30 to 39 with Graves' hyperthyroidism.

This clonotype was recorded many times. The V and J genes are TRBV18 and TRBJ2-3; 7 positions match TRBD1. The germline gives CDR1 KGHSH, CDR2 LQKENI. The length of the CDR3 is 14 residues. J lost 2 bases, V lost 4 bases, and 3 bases had no gene match. In nucleotides, the CDR3 is TGTGCCAGCTCACGGGACAGCTACACAGATACGCAGTATTTT. Residues: CASSRDSYTDTQYF.

This chain links TRBV12-3 or TRBV12-4 with TRBJ2-3; D is perhaps TRBD2 (6 bases). The CDR3 length is 15 residues. V dropped 3 bases and J dropped 4 bases, with 14 bases sitting between them. The CDR3 loop reads CASSFNSGRSDTQYF. The CDR3 DNA follows: TGTGCCAGCAGTTTTAATAGCGGTCGATCAGATACGCAGTATTTT.

This clonotype was counted a few times. The chain joins TRBV7-9 to TRBJ2-2, with TRBD1 identical over 7 bases. CDR1 and CDR2 from the germline V gene are SEHNR and FQNEAQ (reference sequence). Germline trimming cut 6 bases from V and 5 bases from J; bases unmatched to any gene: 18. This CDR3 spans 18 amino acids. The CDR3 sequence: CASSLSGGPRGLTGELFF. CDR3 DNA: TGTGCCAGCAGTCTGTCAGGGGGTCCCCGGGGTTTGACCGGGGAGCTGTTTTTT.

In this sample, this clonotype turned up a few times. The V call is TRBV20-1, the J call TRBJ2-7, with unresolved D. The CDR3 is made up of 14 amino acids. V lost 3 bases and J 7 bases, leaving 19 bases between the germline ends. Per germline, CDR1 DFQATT and CDR2 SNEGSKA (reference sequence). The CDR3 sequence: CSASPLDDLREQYF. CDR3 sequence (DNA): TGCAGTGCTAGTCCGTTGGACGATCTACGAGAGCAGTACTTC.